Here is one T cell receptor (beta chain) with its context. The data were produced by immunoSEQ multiplex PCR, yet TCRdb's version contains in-frame clones alone and is incomplete. The table includes approximately 98,000 clones, 92% detected once. This entry comes from a study of T cell changes during pregnancy in multiple sclerosis. CDR3 size: 16 residues. J was trimmed by 2 bases and V by 3 bases; bases with no gene match: 4. Germline CDR1 is SGHVS and CDR2 is FNYEAQ. The sequences come from peripheral blood, collected after pregnancy. V and J are TRBV7-6 and TRBJ2-3; 11 positions match TRBD1. The clonotype originates from a female donor in good health, enrolled as a control in a pregnancy study. For the CDR3, the DNA is TGTGCCAGCAGCTTGGGGACAGGGGGTACCACAGATACGCAGTATTTT. Its translation: CASSLGTGGTTDTQYF.